The rows below give T cell receptor beta chains drawn from one sample of a study of blood T cell repertoires in COVID-19. Clones were read by immunoSEQ multiplex PCR, and TCRdb kept only the in-frame ones, dropping some. The sample comprises about 260,000 clones, roughly 80% of which are singletons, and 4.2% rests with the top ten. Material: peripheral blood. The origin of the receptors is a man between 60 and 70 years old with acute or convalescent COVID-19. The CDR3 runs from the conserved cysteine through the conserved F or W. The D gene is left open where the match is weak. Rows give clone size only sometimes, using once, few, many, or a class for an expanded clone.

>TRBV18|TRBD1|TRBJ2-7|NA
TGTGCCAGCTCACTCGGGTGGACAGGGGGCGAGCGGGGCTCCTACGAGCAGTACTTC
CASSLGWTGGERGSYEQYF
>TRBV3-1/TRBV3-2|NA|TRBJ2-2|once
TGTGCCAGCAGCCCGGAGGGCACCGGGGAGCTGTTTTTT
CASSPEGTGELFF
>TRBV28|TRBD1|TRBJ1-5|NA
TGTGCCAGCAGTTTAAGCGGGACAGGTAATAGCAATCAGCCCCAGCATTTT
CASSLSGTGNSNQPQHF
>TRBV3-1/TRBV3-2|NA|TRBJ2-2|NA
TGTGCCAGCAGCCAAGATCGTGCAACAGCCCGAACCGGGGAGCTGTTTTTT
CASSQDRATARTGELFF
>TRBV29-1|NA|TRBJ2-6|NA
TGCAGCGTTGACCAGGGCGTCTCTGGGGCCAACGCCCTGACTTTC
CSVDQGVSGANALTF
>TRBV6-2/TRBV6-3|NA|TRBJ1-5|NA
TGTGCCAGCAGCCCCGGACTGGCCGGGCCCCAGCATTTT
CASSPGLAGPQHF
>TRBV30|TRBD1|TRBJ1-1|NA
TGTGCCTGGATGCAGGGGGCTTTGAACACTGAAGCTTTCTTT
CAWMQGALNTEAFF
>TRBV3-1/TRBV3-2|NA|TRBJ1-1|NA
TGTGCCAGCAGCCAACACAGGGCTACGAACACTGAAGCTTTCTTT
CASSQHRATNTEAFF
>TRBV5-8|NA|TRBJ2-7|NA
TGTGCCAGCAGCAAAGGACAGAGGAGCTCCTACGAGCAGTACTTC
CASSKGQRSSYEQYF
>TRBV29-1|TRBD2|TRBJ2-3|NA
TGCAGCGTTGCGGCTAGCGGGGGGCCCACAGATACGCAGTATTTT
CSVAASGGPTDTQYF
>TRBV18|NA|TRBJ1-1|NA
TGTGCCAGCTCACAGGGGATGAACACTGAAGCTTTCTTT
CASSQGMNTEAFF
>TRBV5-1|NA|TRBJ2-2|NA
TGCGCCAGCAGCTTGGTCCCGGGTAACGCCGGGGAGCTGTTTTTT
CASSLVPGNAGELFF
>TRBV4-3|NA|TRBJ1-3|NA
TGCGCCAGCAGCCAAGTTGCCTCATCCTACGGGAACACCATATATTTT
CASSQVASSYGNTIYF
>TRBV9|NA|TRBJ1-3|once
TGTGCCAGCAGCGTAGTGGGAACAGGCGGCTCTGGAAACACCATATATTTT
CASSVVGTGGSGNTIYF
>TRBV4-1|NA|TRBJ1-4|NA
TGCGCCAGCAGCCCCTACAGCAATACAGTTAATGAAAAACTGTTTTTT
CASSPYSNTVNEKLFF
>TRBV12-2|NA|TRBJ1-1|NA
TGTGCAAGTCGCTTACAGGGCAGGGGGCTGAATAAGAACACTGAAGCTTTCTTT
CASRLQGRGLNKNTEAFF
>TRBV3-1/TRBV3-2|TRBD2|TRBJ2-3|NA
TGTGCCAGCAGCCGCCAGACTAGCTCTAGCACAGATACGCAGTATTTT
CASSRQTSSSTDTQYF